This T cell receptor beta chain is from a study of T-cell reconstitution after alpha-beta-depleted transplantation in children. Overall study results and limits: The origin of alpha-beta T cells about two months after transplant was reportedly several hundred expanded graft clones. A year post-transplant, T-cell counts and diversity derived mostly from newly produced T cells. Surviving recipient T cells and thymic progenitors accounted for the high day-60 TCRbeta diversity observed in some patients.

In this sample, this clonotype turned up many times. The antigen is unknown. Per the germline V gene, CDR1 is SGHNT and CDR2 is YYREEE (reference sequence). The CDR3 is made up of 17 amino acids. Losses at the gene ends were 0 bases for V and 7 bases for J; bases not matched to a gene: 11. Researchers prepared the TCRbeta library using unique molecular identifiers, the study reports. Each CDR3 protein gets one entry after TCRdb re-called the PCR reads with MiXCR. The sample shows about 160,000 distinct CDR3 sequences, 11% of them seen only once. This chain uses TRBV5-4 with TRBJ2-1; 9 bases match TRBD2. The sequencing used PBMCs, collected before TCRalphabeta/CD19-depleted stem cell transplant. This receptor was obtained from a boy aged 2 to 10 with acute myeloid leukemia, due to receive a stem cell transplant. CDR3 in amino acids: CASSLGTAGGLLNEQFF. DNA for the CDR3: TGTGCCAGCAGCTTGGGGACCGCGGGAGGGCTCTTAAATGAGCAGTTCTTC.